A single sample is the source of the 23 T cell receptor beta chains below, sequenced in a study of T-cell memory formation after mild COVID-19. Each CDR3 protein gets one entry after TCRdb re-called the 5' RACE reads with MiXCR. The sample has 470,000 or so distinct CDR3 sequences, 20% seen once. Input material: PBMCs or a T cell subset sorted from them (not recorded which). The receptor set was obtained from an adult woman who had mild COVID-19 (a few samples of this study predate the infection). Cell type and time point are not known.

The rearrangement uses TRBV7-2 and TRBJ1-2, with 10 bases matching TRBD1. Trimming at V came to 5 bases and at J to 2 bases, leaving 8 bases not matched to a gene. This CDR3 comprises 16 residues. Germline lookup yields CDR1 SGHTA and CDR2 FQGNSA. In DNA form, the CDR3 reads TGTGCCAGCAGCCTTCAAGACAGGGGGCTCAACTATGGCTACACCTTC. Its translation is CASSLQDRGLNYGYTF.

The rearrangement uses TRBV27 and TRBJ2-5; a possible D gene is TRBD1 (5 bases). The V and J ends lost 5 bases and 3 bases respectively, with 13 bases between them. There are 14 residues in the CDR3. Germline loops: CDR1 MNHEY, CDR2 SMNVEV (reference sequence). For the CDR3, the DNA is TGTGCCAGCAGTCCCCTACTGACAGAAGAGACCCAGTACTTC. Protein product: CASSPLLTEETQYF.

The genes are TRBV4-2 and TRBJ2-5; 9 bases are shared with TRBD1. The CDR3 loop spans 17 amino acids. Trimming removed 0 bases from V and 1 base from J; junction bases left unmatched: 6. CDR1 and CDR2 (germline): LGHNA, YNFKEQ. The CDR3 sequence is CASSQEGDRVSQETQYF. DNA of the CDR3: TGTGCCAGCAGCCAAGAGGGGGACAGGGTGAGCCAAGAGACCCAGTACTTC.

The rearrangement joins TRBV2 to TRBJ1-1, with 7 nucleotides matching TRBD1. Germline trimming cut 7 bases from V and 2 bases from J; bases unmatched to any gene: 10. Per germline, CDR1 SNHLY and CDR2 FYNNEI. The CDR3 is 15 amino acids. The CDR3 reads CASKLLGQANTEAFF. CDR3 sequence (DNA): TGTGCCAGCAAATTACTCGGACAGGCAAACACTGAAGCTTTCTTT.

CDR3 in amino acids: CASSLDYGTSAQAFF. The CDR3 region has the DNA TGCGCCAGCAGCTTGGACTATGGGACGTCGGCGCAAGCTTTCTTT. The V gene is TRBV5-1, the J gene TRBJ1-1; a possible D gene is TRBD1 (5 bases). The CDR3 length is 15 residues. CDR1 and CDR2 (germline): SGHRS, YFSETQ. The V and J ends lost 0 bases and 9 bases respectively, with 18 bases between them.

The V and J genes are TRBV20-1 and TRBJ2-7; 8 bases line up with TRBD2. CDR1 is DFQATT and CDR2 is SNEGSKA in the germline V gene (reference sequence). This CDR3 region has 15 residues. Trimming took 0 bases from V and 2 from J; bases not matched to a gene: 6. CDR3 amino acids: CSARDPGSGTYEQYF. The CDR3 DNA reads TGCAGTGCTAGAGATCCAGGTAGCGGGACCTACGAGCAGTACTTC.

This CDR3 is CASSMSRSYEQYF. In DNA form, the CDR3 reads TGTGCCAGTAGTATGAGTAGATCCTACGAGCAGTACTTC. The chain employs TRBV19 and TRBJ2-7; unclear D gene. Trimming pared 3 bases from V and 1 base from J, leaving 7 bases between. Germline CDR1 LNHDA, CDR2 SQIVND (reference sequence). This CDR3 is built from 13 residues. Variable domain in full (rest from reference TRBV19 and TRBJ2-7): DGGITQSPKYLFRKEGQNVTLSCEQNLNHDAMYWYRQDPGQGLRLIYYSQIVNDFQKGDIAEGYSVSREKKESFPLTVTSAQKNPTAFYLCASSMSRSYEQYFGPGTRLTVT.

This clonotype was detected a few times. The V call is TRBV7-9, the J call TRBJ2-7; tentatively, D is TRBD1 or TRBD2 (5 bases each). The CDR3 runs to 14 residues. From germline, CDR1 is SEHNR and CDR2 FQNEAQ (reference sequence). V was cut by 5 bases and J by 3 bases, with 14 bases left in between. The CDR3 loop reads CASSLEGKGYEQYF. The CDR3 nucleotides read TGTGCCAGCAGCCTCGAGGGGAAAGGCTACGAGCAGTACTTC.

This chain uses TRBV30 with TRBJ2-5; D perhaps matches TRBD2 (5 bases). This CDR3 is 15 amino acids long. The germline gives CDR1 GTSNPN, CDR2 SVGIG (reference sequence). V lost 1 base and J 0 bases, leaving 12 bases between the germline ends. The CDR3 sequence: CAWSGDYTYQETQYF. In DNA form, the CDR3 reads TGTGCCTGGAGTGGCGACTACACCTACCAAGAGACCCAGTACTTC.

In this sample, this clonotype turned up a few times. The chain combines TRBV29-1 with TRBJ2-3, with D perhaps matching TRBD1 (5 bases). V was trimmed by 4 bases and J by 1 base, leaving 15 bases between them. Germline loops: CDR1 SQVTM, CDR2 ANQGSEA. This CDR3 comprises 15 residues. The CDR3 region has the DNA TGCAGCGTTGTAGGGGATGGACGGGGCACAGATACGCAGTATTTT. Protein product: CSVVGDGRGTDTQYF.

This clonotype was counted between two and nine times. The chain carries TRBV7-2 and TRBJ2-1; D possibly corresponds to TRBD2 (5 bases). Per germline, CDR1 SGHTA and CDR2 FQGNSA. The CDR3 length is 14 residues. With 8 bases removed from V and 3 bases from J, the gap between germline ends came to 14 bases. The CDR3 spells CASEASGFYNEQFF. CDR3 bases: TGTGCCAGCGAGGCCAGCGGCTTCTACAATGAGCAGTTCTTC.

This clonotype was seen many times. V and J are TRBV20-1 and TRBJ2-1, with TRBD2 identical over 8 bases. The CDR3 totals 14 residues. The junction had 4 bases not matched to a gene; V was cut back by 1 base and J by 5 bases. CDR1 is DFQATT, CDR2 SNEGSKA, per germline (reference sequence). The chain's CDR3 is CSARGQRENNEQFF. As DNA, the CDR3 is TGCAGTGCTAGAGGCCAGCGGGAGAACAATGAGCAGTTCTTC.

The genes are TRBV20-1 and TRBJ1-1, with 8 bases that match TRBD1. Losses at the gene ends were 3 bases for V and 5 bases for J; bases not matched to a gene: 8. This CDR3 region has 14 residues. The germline V gene has CDR1 DFQATT and CDR2 SNEGSKA (reference sequence). This CDR3 is CSASLDRGGTEAFF. The CDR3 region has the DNA TGCAGTGCTAGCTTAGACAGGGGTGGAACTGAAGCTTTCTTT.

The chain is built from TRBV7-6 and TRBJ2-5; 13 bases are shared with TRBD2. The length of the CDR3 is 18 residues. V lost 5 bases and J lost 0; bases outside the gene matches: 9. Germline CDR1 is SGHVS and CDR2 is FNYEAQ. In DNA form, the CDR3 reads TGTGCCAGCAGCCTGGGGACTAGCGGGACCCCGTACCAAGAGACCCAGTACTTC. Translated, it gives CASSLGTSGTPYQETQYF.

The rearrangement uses TRBV7-3 and TRBJ2-3, with 8 bases matching TRBD2. Unmatched junction bases numbered 9, after V lost 4 bases and J lost 0 bases. The CDR3 length is 17 residues. Germline-derived CDR1 and CDR2 are SGHTA and FQGTGA. DNA of the CDR3: TGTGCCAGCAGCTCGCGCCGGGCGGGGGGCAGCACAGATACGCAGTATTTT. It codes for CASSSRRAGGSTDTQYF.

This clonotype was seen more than once but under ten times. The gene calls are TRBV18 and TRBJ2-1, with D uncertain. Germline loops: CDR1 KGHSH, CDR2 LQKENI. This CDR3 has 15 residues. Trimming left V 0 bases short and J 0 bases short, with 6 bases between. CDR3 loop: CASSPPALSYNEQFF. Written as DNA, the CDR3 is TGTGCCAGCTCACCACCGGCCCTCTCCTACAATGAGCAGTTCTTC. Looking up the rest from reference TRBV18 and TRBJ2-1 gives the full variable domain: NAGVMQNPRHLVRRRGQEARLRCSPMKGHSHVYWYRQLPEEGLKFMVYLQKENIIDESGMPKERFSAEFPKEGPSILRIQQVVRGDSAAYFCASSPPALSYNEQFFGPGTRLTVL.

This clonotype was seen repeatedly, ten times or more. This chain links TRBV20-1 with TRBJ2-7; perhaps TRBD1 as D (6 bases). With 0 bases removed from V and 2 bases from J, the gap between germline ends came to 14 bases. Germline CDR1 is DFQATT and CDR2 is SNEGSKA (reference sequence). The CDR3 contains 15 residues. This CDR3 reads CSARDSGQRTYEQYF. CDR3 in DNA: TGCAGTGCTAGAGATTCCGGACAGCGAACCTACGAGCAGTACTTC.

This clonotype was seen only a few times. The V and J genes are TRBV5-1 and TRBJ2-7; unclear D gene. Trimming left V 0 bases short and J 6 bases short, with 13 bases between. The CDR3 is 14 residues long. Germline V lookup: CDR1 SGHRS, CDR2 YFSETQ. The CDR3 DNA sequence: TGCGCCAGCAGCTTGGCCCGACGTGAGCTCGAGCAGTACTTC. This translates into CASSLARRELEQYF.

J is TRBJ2-2 and V is TRBV3-1; D gene unclear. The CDR3 runs to 13 residues. From germline, CDR1 is LGHDT and CDR2 YNNKEL (reference sequence). The V and J ends lost 8 bases and 1 base respectively, with 8 bases between them. CDR3: CASGRLNTGELFF. The CDR3 region has the DNA TGTGCCAGCGGACGACTGAACACCGGGGAGCTGTTTTTT.

CDR3 loop: CASSSQRGSSYNEQFF. The DNA of the CDR3 is TGTGCCAGCAGTTCACAGCGGGGTAGCTCCTACAATGAGCAGTTCTTC. The chain has TRBV27 and TRBJ2-1; 7 nucleotides match TRBD2. From germline, CDR1 is MNHEY and CDR2 SMNVEV (reference sequence). V trimming: 4 bases; J trimming: 0 bases; junction bases outside the gene matches: 6. The CDR3 length is 16 residues.

This clonotype was counted only a few times. The chain uses TRBV19 and TRBJ1-1; D not resolved. From germline, CDR1 is LNHDA and CDR2 SQIVND (reference sequence). V lost 6 bases and J lost 0, with 17 bases in between. This CDR3 spans 16 amino acids. CDR3 nucleotide sequence: TGTGCCAGTAGCCTTACGCGGGGATCTCTGAACACTGAAGCTTTCTTT. Encoded protein: CASSLTRGSLNTEAFF.

This clonotype was seen more than once but under ten times. V usage is TRBV7-2 and J usage is TRBJ1-3; possible D gene TRBD1, 5 bases. This CDR3 is 19 amino acids long. Germline V gene lookup returns CDR1 SGHTA and CDR2 FQGNSA. Trimming removed 1 base from V and 0 bases from J, with 19 bases in between. The DNA for the CDR3 is TGTGCCAGCAGCTTAGACGGCGCAGGGTTAAGTTCCTCTGGAAACACCATATATTTT. This encodes CASSLDGAGLSSSGNTIYF.

This clonotype appeared a few times. The CDR3 DNA is TGCAGTGCTAGGGCCCTGGATGGCTACACCTTC. It encodes CSARALDGYTF. This chain connects TRBV20-1 to TRBJ1-2; no reliable D call. Trimming removed 3 bases at V and 6 bases at J, with 8 bases between. The length of the CDR3 is 11 residues. CDR1 is DFQATT and CDR2 is SNEGSKA in the germline V gene (reference sequence).